These 12 T cell receptor beta chains originate from one sample sequenced in a study of a mutant IDH1 vaccine in newly diagnosed glioma. Antigens for these TCRs are unknown. Time point: week 5, during vaccination. Each vaccine dose was 300 ug of mutant IDH1 20-mer peptide, with topical imiquimod. The method was immunoSEQ multiplex PCR; TCRdb's version includes in-frame clones alone and lacks a portion of them. Of 20,000 to 30,000 clones in the sample, roughly 84% were seen once. Specimen: PBMCs, collected from a glioma patient whose treatment included an IDH1 peptide vaccine. These receptors came from a man between 40 and 49 years old with glioma. Some clones in this sample may be carry-over from other donors' samples.

The chain carries TRBV29-1 and TRBJ2-7, with a weak D call TRBD1 (6 bases). The CDR3 covers 12 residues. V was trimmed by 1 base and J by 7 bases, leaving 11 bases between them. Germline V gene sequence: CDR1 SQVTM, CDR2 ANQGSEA. The CDR3 nucleotides read TGCAGCGTTGAAGTTCGCAGGGGAGAGCAGTACTTC. This sequence encodes CSVEVRRGEQYF.

Only one count was recorded for this clone. The chain joins TRBV7-9 to TRBJ2-1; D unresolved. CDR1 is SEHNR and CDR2 is FQNEAQ in the germline V gene (reference sequence). The CDR3 runs 15 residues. With 4 bases removed from V and 0 bases from J, the gap between germline ends came to 10 bases. In DNA, the CDR3 is TGTGCCAGCAGCTCCAGATCAAGCTCCTACAATGAGCAGTTCTTC. Its translation is CASSSRSSSYNEQFF.

This sequence joins TRBV5-1 and TRBJ2-1, with 7 positions matching TRBD2. The CDR3 spans 14 residues. Germline lookup yields CDR1 SGHRS and CDR2 YFSETQ. The V gene end was trimmed by 4 bases and the J gene end by 5 bases; junction bases not matched to a gene: 6. The CDR3 bases are TGCGCCAGCAGCCTCGGGACTACCCACAATGAGCAGTTCTTC. As protein: CASSLGTTHNEQFF.

The rearrangement uses TRBV7-9 and TRBJ1-5; D call uncertain. The CDR3 loop spans 14 amino acids. V was trimmed by 4 bases and J by 6 bases, leaving 13 bases between them. Germline V gives CDR1 SEHNR, CDR2 FQNEAQ (reference sequence). In DNA form, the CDR3 reads TGTGCCAGCAGCTCGGCCCTTACTTTTCAGCCCCAGCATTTT. The encoded protein is CASSSALTFQPQHF.

The chain joins TRBV6-1 to TRBJ1-1; D might be TRBD1 (6 bases). Germline CDR1 is MNHNS and CDR2 is SASEGT. This CDR3 has 16 residues. V lost 1 base and J lost 1, with 13 bases in between. CDR3 loop: CASSEGAGVRNTEAFF. Written as DNA, the CDR3 is TGTGCCAGCAGTGAAGGGGCAGGGGTAAGGAACACTGAAGCTTTCTTT.

CDR3 nucleotide sequence: TGCGCCAGCAGCTTGGAAGCGGGGAGCTCTGGGGCCAACGTCCTGACTTTC. This translates into CASSLEAGSSGANVLTF. The chain combines TRBV5-1 with TRBJ2-6; 7 bases align to TRBD2. V gave up 0 bases and J gave up 0 bases; unmatched junction bases: 3. Germline CDR1 and CDR2: SGHRS and YFSETQ. CDR3 size: 17 residues.

V is TRBV2 and J is TRBJ1-3; D not certain. Germline assignment: CDR1 SNHLY and CDR2 FYNNEI. The CDR3 runs 12 residues. Between the trimmed V and J ends, which lost 4 bases and 8 bases, there was a span of 9 bases. The CDR3 DNA reads as TGTGCCAGCAGTGTGTCGGCGGACACCATATATTTT. Protein: CASSVSADTIYF.

The chain uses TRBV18 and TRBJ1-3; no clear D. Germline lookup yields CDR1 KGHSH and CDR2 LQKENI. Trimming cost V 2 bases and J 0 bases, with 5 bases left between them. The CDR3 has 14 residues. The CDR3 protein is CASSPVNSGNTIYF. DNA for the CDR3: TGTGCCAGCTCACCAGTGAACTCTGGAAACACCATATATTTT.

The V gene is TRBV6-4, the J gene TRBJ2-3, with D uncertain. The germline V gene has CDR1 MRHNA and CDR2 SNTAGT. The CDR3 loop spans 13 amino acids. Trimming took 2 bases from V and 2 from J, leaving 5 bases between them. The CDR3 loop reads CASSDRYTDTQYF. CDR3 coding DNA: TGTGCCAGCAGTGACAGGTACACAGATACGCAGTATTTT.

The chain carries TRBV6-1 and TRBJ2-1; possible D gene TRBD2, 6 bases. The V and J ends lost 7 bases and 3 bases respectively, with 16 bases between them. This CDR3 is built from 15 residues. Per germline, CDR1 MNHNS and CDR2 SASEGT. CDR3 in amino acids: CASTMGRGFYNEQFF. CDR3 coding DNA: TGTGCCAGCACCATGGGGCGGGGTTTCTACAATGAGCAGTTCTTC.

Only one count was recorded for this clone. The rearrangement uses TRBV6-1 and TRBJ1-1; D is undetermined. Germline V gives CDR1 MNHNS, CDR2 SASEGT. The CDR3 is 14 amino acids. The V end lost 1 base, the J end lost 2 bases, and 8 bases lay between the germline ends. The CDR3 spells CASSEGARNTEAFF. CDR3 in DNA: TGTGCCAGCAGTGAAGGGGCCAGAAACACTGAAGCTTTCTTT.

CDR3 DNA: TGCGCCAGCAGCTTGCCGGACTCTGGGGCCAACGTCCTGACTTTC. Translating gives CASSLPDSGANVLTF. The chain couples TRBV5-1 to TRBJ2-6, with D uncertain. The germline V gene encodes CDR1 SGHRS and CDR2 YFSETQ. The V end lost 1 base, the J end lost 0 bases, and 5 bases lay between the germline ends. This CDR3 region has 15 residues.